This T cell receptor beta chain stems from a study of T cell responses to AZD1222 COVID-19 vaccine (dated by TCRdb to the early 2020s). Background for the entire study: AZD1222 recipients whose second dose came at about 4 weeks and those whose second dose came at about 12 weeks were combined into one group, since spike-specific TCR depth and breadth did not differ between the two schedules. TCR sequencing covered over 230 trial participants: roughly 200 given two doses of AZD1222 and 26 given two doses of MenACWY control vaccine. Enrollment into the trials was organized by age into subgroups of 18-55, 56-69 and 70-plus years, and those subgroups contained approximately 150, 30 and 60 TCR-sequenced participants, respectively.

As regards this clone: There is no known antigen for this receptor. Nothing much larger sits one base from this clone, and base qualities are not available.

V is clipped by 5 bases and J by 3 bases, and the sequence between their germline boundaries is 8 bases long. Spanning cysteine to phenylalanine, the CDR3 consists of 12 amino acids. CDR3 DNA only is kept here, 36 bases in frame from base 1. The CDR1 and CDR2 encoded by the germline V gene are SGHVS and FQNEAQ. Broad study findings and their caveats: Because no day 14 peak-response samples were available, the repertoires could be characterized only after the peak T cell response. Vaccine-associated CD4 TCRs spanned the whole spike protein, with dominant responses in regions 160-218 and 743-854. Participants were mostly white British, with more females than males. The authors suggested clonal diversity may have been underestimated. Only a handful of AZD1222 recipients were SARS-CoV-2 seropositive at baseline, limiting conclusions about previously exposed vaccinees. The 56-69-year group was small, and its depth increase did not reach significance, likely because of low power. Spike-specific TCR breadth and depth rose significantly after two AZD1222 doses compared with day 0 and with MenACWY recipients. Nearly half of unique spike-specific TCRs reportedly recognized epitopes outside regions mutated in the B.1.351 and B.1.1.7 variants.

The CDR3 regions of human TCRbeta chains were subjected to immunosequencing. As for how the authors treated the data: Repertoire TCRs were matched against a reference library of SARS-CoV-2-specific TCRs generated with the MIRA antigen-specificity platform. Breadth was defined as the fraction of unique TCRs that were SARS-CoV-2-associated. Depth was defined as the fraction of total T cells that were SARS-CoV-2-associated. Each spike-specific TCR was assigned to its reactive spike region and to a CD4 or CD8 class using the MIRA data. Log10-transformed breadth and depth values were compared by one-way ANOVA with Sidak's multiple comparisons tests. TCRdb stores this immuneACCESS table with in-frame sequences only. Part of the clones is absent; in the studies checked, under half of the shortfall reflects unresolved V genes, and no reason is known for the rest. V, J and clone size reflect that table, while D and trimming were determined from the DNA. Counted in this sample were 200,000 or so clones; 85% to 95% of them appeared once. 10% of the sample is in the top ten clones.

This specimen's time point label, per the study, means: baseline before first vaccination. Vaccinee samples came from UK trials COV001 and COV002, including a single-blind randomized controlled phase 2/3 trial of AZD1222 (ChAdOx1 nCoV-19) in healthy adults. Trial participant PBMC samples were collected at day 0 and day 28 after the second dose for TCRbeta chain sequencing. The chain is made from TRBV7-8 and TRBJ2-7; the D gene assignment is ambiguous. This material consisted of peripheral blood, taken on day 0 of AZD1222 vaccination. The TCR originated in an adult in good health. The CDR3 is CASSLQNYEQYF. At the DNA level, the sequence is TGTGCCAGCAGCCTACAGAACTACGAGCAGTACTTC. Reference TRBV7-8 and TRBJ2-7 genes cover what lies past the CDR3, so the full variable domain is GAGVSQSPRYKVAKRGQDVALRCDPISGHVSLFWYQQALGQGPEFLTYFQNEAQLDKSGLPSDRFFAERPEGSVSTLKIQRTQQEDSAVYLCASSLQNYEQYFGPGTRLTVT.